This T cell receptor beta chain was observed in a study of blood T cell repertoires in COVID-19. Participants had their cohort set by participant-reported clinical history. Recovered participants had two consecutive negative NP/OP PCR tests, healthcare professional clearance, or symptom resolution. This CDR3 has 16 residues. With 0 bases clipped from V and 5 bases from J, the junction kept 9 bases outside the gene matches. Per the germline V gene, CDR1 is LGHNA and CDR2 is YNFKEQ. Generated by immunoSEQ multiplex PCR, the TCRdb table keeps only in-frame clones and is missing some. The sample carries about 220,000 clones, about 79% recorded once. Only a few counts were recorded for this clone.

The chain employs TRBV4-2 and TRBJ2-7; 8 bases agree with TRBD1. The specimen was PBMCs or T cells enriched from blood (not recorded which). This TCR came from a woman aged 55-70 years who had recovered from COVID-19. The CDR3 DNA is TGTGCCAGCAGCCAAGATGAGGGCAGGGGGCCGGACGAGCAGTACTTC. Translation: CASSQDEGRGPDEQYF.